This entry is about one TCR beta chain. No antigen is known for it. The sample belongs to a study of T cell responses to AZD1222 COVID-19 vaccine. Findings and limits, study-wide: CD4 TCRs linked to vaccination spanned spike, dominating at 160-218 and 743-854.

The CDR3 runs 14 residues. Losses at the gene ends were 5 bases for V and 7 bases for J; bases not matched to a gene: 8. CDR1 is SGHAT and CDR2 is FQDESV in the germline V gene (reference sequence). Sequenced by immunoSEQ multiplex PCR; TCRdb stores in-frame clones only, minus some. The sample comprises some 120,000 clones, around nine tenths of which are singletons, and approximately 1.4% rests with the top ten. Pooling was applied to second doses at about 4 or about 12 weeks. V is TRBV11-1 and J is TRBJ2-1, with 7 bases aligning to TRBD2. The origin of this receptor is an adult who received the AZD1222 COVID-19 vaccine. The sequenced sample was peripheral blood, obtained 28 days after the second AZD1222 dose. The CDR3 nucleotides are TGTGCCAGCAGCCTCGGTCGGGGAGGGAATGAGCAGTTCTTC. As protein: CASSLGRGGNEQFF.